This T cell receptor (beta chain) was observed in a study of blood T cell repertoires in COVID-19. Repertoires were generated with immunoSEQ multiplex PCR, while TCRdb's copy carries only in-frame clones and drops some. The sample contains around 93,000 clones, approximately 77% of which appear only once. Germline V gene lookup returns CDR1 MNHEY and CDR2 SVGAGI. This CDR3 contains 14 residues. The V end lost 5 bases, the J end lost 8 bases, and 18 bases lay between the germline ends. The material sequenced was peripheral blood. The chain couples TRBV6-5 to TRBJ1-2; a weak D match, TRBD1 (5 bases). This clonotype was obtained from a woman older than 75 with acute or convalescent COVID-19. In DNA, the CDR3 is TGTGCCAGCAGTCCCTCTCCAGGGTCCGGCGGCTACACCTTC. Its translation: CASSPSPGSGGYTF.